This T cell receptor beta chain was found in a study of Graves' ophthalmopathy and Graves' hyperthyroidism. RNA transcripts were the source from which TCR beta CDR3 regions were amplified. The first-round RT-PCR employed HTBI primers together with the Qiagen OneStep RT-PCR kit. A multiplex PCR was then performed as the second round. One entry per CDR3 protein results from TCRdb running MiXCR on the multiplex PCR reads. The sample consists of about 370,000 distinct CDR3 sequences, around 17% of them appearing once. Disease in donors with ophthalmopathy had moderate-to-severe activity, CAS ≥3, NOSPECS ≥4 and under 3 months' duration. Diagnosis was based on clinical symptoms, serum thyroxine, TRAb, thyroid ultrasound and orbital computed tomography. On this clonotype itself: A junction end diverges from the germline sequence, so it may reflect a read error.

The CDR3 loop spans 12 amino acids. In germline, CDR1 is SEHNR, CDR2 FQNEAQ (reference sequence). This chain connects TRBV7-9 to TRBJ2-7; D is unresolved. The receptor comes from a woman aged 18-29 years with Graves' ophthalmopathy. The sample consisted of peripheral blood. The CDR3 reads CAISPGAYEQYF. For the CDR3, the DNA is TGTGCCATCAGCCCTGGGGCCTACGAGCAGTACTTC.